This TCR beta chain was sequenced in a study of memory CD4+ T cells and cytomegalovirus serostatus. Study-level background: Donors were healthy Belgian adults, several CMV seropositive and roughly 25 seronegative.

Single viable CD3+CD4+CD8-CD45RO+ cells were sorted as the memory CD4+ T cells. After thawing, CD4+ T cells were positively selected. This clone was recorded only once. The data were produced by immunoSEQ multiplex PCR, yet TCRdb's version contains in-frame clones alone and is incomplete. The table lists about 75,000 clones, around 82% of them singletons. Germline CDR1 is SGHDN and CDR2 is FVKESK. V gave up 5 bases and J gave up 3 bases; unmatched junction bases: 5. The CDR3 is made up of 16 amino acids. The clonotype was recovered from an adult in good health and CMV-seropositive. The sample comprised memory CD4+ T cells from blood. V gene TRBV14 combines with J gene TRBJ2-1, with 12 positions matching TRBD2. The CDR3 sequence is CASSALAGGSYNEQFF. CDR3 sequence (DNA): TGTGCCAGCAGCGCACTAGCGGGGGGCAGCTACAATGAGCAGTTCTTC.